This TCR beta chain was sequenced for a study of cytomegalovirus exposure and HLA in healthy donors. Notes on the study in general: Among donors in an Asian-associated ancestry cluster, a later analysis reportedly found fewer N-insertions than the approximately 670-donor mean. The authors later linked a missense DCLRE1C variant to TCR beta V- and J-gene trimming. As was reported, the classifier diagnosed cytomegalovirus status with high specificity and sensitivity.

About this clone: Its antigen is currently unknown.

Germline CDR1 and CDR2: SQVTM and ANQGSEA. V lost 7 bases and J 1 base, leaving 16 bases between the germline ends. CDR3 length: 14 residues. Amplification used 60 Vbeta primers and 13 Jbeta primers. In the source study's methods: A later analysis tallied 87 million or so unique TCR beta chains, some 12 million of them shared. Method: immunoSEQ multiplex PCR; TCRdb's copy keeps in-frame clones and lacks some. That table gives V, J and clone size, and the DNA gave D and trimming. In the table there are around 100,000 clones, just under 80% of which are singletons. The material sequenced was PBMCs. This chain links TRBV29-1 with TRBJ2-5; D perhaps matches TRBD2 (6 bases). This receptor was identified in a male donor in good health and CMV-seropositive. The CDR3 DNA reads TGCAGCGCGGGAGACTGGGCGCCCCAAGAGACCCAGTACTTC. It yields the protein CSAGDWAPQETQYF.